Below are 15 T cell receptor beta chains sequenced from a single sample in a study of T cells expressing NK-cell markers. Each CDR3 protein gets one entry in TCRdb, which reprocessed the 5' RACE reads and gives no DNA. Its clone listing holds roughly 180,000 distinct CDR3 sequences. The specimen sequenced was blood T cells: a sorted CD56 or NKG2C T cell subset, CD4+ or CD8+ T cells, or bulk PBMC T cells (not recorded which). All receptors derive from a woman aged 18 to 75 in good health.

The chain carries TRBV18 and TRBJ2-7. Germline-derived CDR1 and CDR2 are KGHSH and LQKENI. The CDR3 runs 12 residues. The CDR3 is CASSPSGNEQYF.

The gene calls are TRBV7-6 and TRBJ2-5; TCRdb indicates TRBD2, and absent DNA this call remains unverified. CDR1 and CDR2 from the germline V gene are SGHVS and FNYEAQ. The CDR3 length is 15 residues. The CDR3 is CASSPRRQIQETQYF.

This rearrangement joins TRBV5-1 to TRBJ2-2; TCRdb indicates TRBD2, and absent DNA this call remains unverified. The CDR3 loop spans 18 amino acids. Germline V lookup: CDR1 SGHRS, CDR2 YFSETQ. The CDR3 region is CASSLEGLAGKSAGELFF.

The chain combines TRBV10-3 with TRBJ2-1; TCRdb picks TRBD1, but there is no DNA to check that call. The germline gives CDR1 ENHRY, CDR2 SYGVKD. The length of the CDR3 is 13 residues. The chain's CDR3 is CAISGTGGNEQFF.

Here the CDR3 reads CSATEQVLNEKLFF. The chain is built from TRBV20-1 and TRBJ1-4; the TCRdb call, TRBD1, lacks DNA for checking. CDR1 and CDR2 (germline): DFQATT, SNEGSKA (reference sequence). The CDR3 extends over 14 amino acids.

The rearrangement links TRBV18 to TRBJ1-3. This CDR3 comprises 15 residues. From germline, CDR1 is KGHSH and CDR2 LQKENI. The CDR3 loop is CASSPFQNSGNTIYF.

This rearrangement joins TRBV4-1 to TRBJ1-2. Germline assignment: CDR1 MGHRA and CDR2 YSYEKL. The CDR3 runs to 20 residues. CDR3 region: CASSQDRYAMSRSPNYGYTF.

V gene TRBV5-1 combines with J gene TRBJ1-1; TCRdb designates TRBD1, a call that cannot be tested without DNA. Germline V gene lookup returns CDR1 SGHRS and CDR2 YFSETQ. The CDR3 consists of 14 residues. This chain's CDR3 is CASGLQGLNTEAFF.

This rearrangement joins TRBV28 to TRBJ1-1; TCRdb gives TRBD1 as the D gene, but with no DNA this cannot be confirmed. Germline CDR1 MDHEN, CDR2 SYDVKM. This CDR3 has 15 amino acids. CDR3 amino acids: CASSFQGWGNTEAFF.

V is TRBV27 and J is TRBJ1-1; the D gene TCRdb calls, TRBD1, cannot be checked with no DNA. Germline V gene lookup returns CDR1 MNHEY and CDR2 SMNVEV (reference sequence). The CDR3 covers 16 residues. The CDR3 reads CASRLGQGVMNTEAFF.

The chain uses TRBV3-1 and TRBJ2-7; the D call from TCRdb, TRBD1, cannot be confirmed without DNA. Germline CDR1 and CDR2: LGHDT and YNNKEL (reference sequence). The CDR3 spans 17 residues. The CDR3 reads CASSPLRTGKGAYEQYF.

CDR3 region: CASSTGLAGLMWQFF. The chain is built from TRBV7-3 and TRBJ2-1; TCRdb's D call of TRBD2 is untestable without DNA. Germline values: CDR1 SGHTA, CDR2 FQGTGA. CDR3 length: 15 residues.

The chain links TRBV5-1 to TRBJ2-5; TCRdb selects TRBD2, and the lack of DNA leaves this call unchecked. The CDR3 has 16 residues. The germline gives CDR1 SGHRS, CDR2 YFSETQ. The CDR3 reads CASSSSGTSGIETQYF.

The rearrangement links TRBV21-1 to TRBJ1-5; the D call from TCRdb, TRBD1, cannot be confirmed without DNA. TRBV21-1 is recorded as a pseudogene. CDR3 length: 15 amino acids. The CDR3 spells CASSRRLTGFQPQHF.

V is TRBV19 and J is TRBJ1-6; there is no DNA to check the TCRdb D call of TRBD1. The length of the CDR3 is 15 residues. From germline, CDR1 is LNHDA and CDR2 SQIVND (reference sequence). The CDR3 sequence: CASTQQGGDGSPLHF.